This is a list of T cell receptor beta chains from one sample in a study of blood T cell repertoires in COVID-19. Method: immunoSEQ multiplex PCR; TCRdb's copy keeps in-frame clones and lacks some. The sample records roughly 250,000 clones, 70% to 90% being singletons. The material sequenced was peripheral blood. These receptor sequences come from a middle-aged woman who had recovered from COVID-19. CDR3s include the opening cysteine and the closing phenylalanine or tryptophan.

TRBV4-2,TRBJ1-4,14,CASSKWTGDEKLFF
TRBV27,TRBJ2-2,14,CASSFFRDTGELFF
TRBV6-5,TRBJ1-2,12,CASSLDSYGYTF
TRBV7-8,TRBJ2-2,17,CASSYFWGLAASGELFF
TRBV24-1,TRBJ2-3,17,CATSDFRDTQSTDTQYF
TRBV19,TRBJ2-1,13,CASSEHSGREQFF
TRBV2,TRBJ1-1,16,CASSEGTGGANTEAFF
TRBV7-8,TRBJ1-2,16,CASSSEGAIGHYGYTF
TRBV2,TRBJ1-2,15,CASTQSVDSGYGYTF
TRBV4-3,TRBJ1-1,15,CASSPQGAGNTEAFF
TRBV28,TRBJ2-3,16,CASSSDRGVGTDTQYF
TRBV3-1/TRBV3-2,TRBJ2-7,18,CASSPSRKIGLAVDEQYF
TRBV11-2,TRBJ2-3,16,CASSYRLSGSTDTQYF
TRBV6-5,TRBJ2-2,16,CASSFARTLRPGELFF
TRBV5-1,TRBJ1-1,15,CASSSDLDRRTEAFF
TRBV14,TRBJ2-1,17,CASSQRLGEASYNEQFF
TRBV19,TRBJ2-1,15,CASSRPGGSYNEQFF
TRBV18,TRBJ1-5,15,CASSPEQGAYQPQHF
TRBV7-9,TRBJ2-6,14,CASRTGSGANVLTF
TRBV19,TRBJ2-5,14,CASSIQGNKETQYF
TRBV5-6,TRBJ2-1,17,CASSMGPVAGPYNEQFF
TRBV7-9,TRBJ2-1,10,CASSSDSAIF
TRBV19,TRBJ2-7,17,CASSPRAPGTSGYEQYF
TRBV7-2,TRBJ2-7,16,CASSPIPTSGAYEQYF
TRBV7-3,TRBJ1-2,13,CASSENGGYGYTF
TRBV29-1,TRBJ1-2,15,CSVEGTPRSNYGYTF
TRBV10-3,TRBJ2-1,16,CAIRGTSGSSYNEQFF
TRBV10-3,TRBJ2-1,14,CAISEKEDYNEQFF
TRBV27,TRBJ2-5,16,CASSPWGGGSQETQYF
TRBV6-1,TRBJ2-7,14,CASSEAGQRYEQYF
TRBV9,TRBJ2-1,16,CASSVLAGGGSGEQFF
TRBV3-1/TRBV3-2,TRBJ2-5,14,CASSQDSSGGVQYF
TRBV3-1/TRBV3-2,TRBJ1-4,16,CASSQVGQGLNEKLFF
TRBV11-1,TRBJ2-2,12,CASSLERGELFF
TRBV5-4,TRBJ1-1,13,CASQPTPNTEAFF
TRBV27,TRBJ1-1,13,CASSPGDRVSAFF
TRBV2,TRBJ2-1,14,CASTSESSYNEQFF
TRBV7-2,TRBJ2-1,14,CASSLGRGRNEQFF
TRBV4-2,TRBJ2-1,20,CASSQDRTSGRVYGKNEQFF
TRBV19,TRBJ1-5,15,CASSTTGGGNQPQHF
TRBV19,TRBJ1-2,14,CASSTGQGTNGYTF
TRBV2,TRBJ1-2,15,CASSGWQGRSYGYTF
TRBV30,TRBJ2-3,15,CAWSASGGPTDTQYF
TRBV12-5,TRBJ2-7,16,CANTNPQRGSSYEQYF
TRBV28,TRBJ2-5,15,CASRGSGGGQETQYF
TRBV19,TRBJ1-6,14,CASSIAGTNSPLHF
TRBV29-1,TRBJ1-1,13,CSACIGTGTEAFF
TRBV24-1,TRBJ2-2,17,CATSDFWGGKNTGELFF
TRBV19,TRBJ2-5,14,CASSTQGQQETQYF
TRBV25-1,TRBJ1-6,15,CASSANRGQGPPLHF
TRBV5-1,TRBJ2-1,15,CASSETSGNYNEQFF